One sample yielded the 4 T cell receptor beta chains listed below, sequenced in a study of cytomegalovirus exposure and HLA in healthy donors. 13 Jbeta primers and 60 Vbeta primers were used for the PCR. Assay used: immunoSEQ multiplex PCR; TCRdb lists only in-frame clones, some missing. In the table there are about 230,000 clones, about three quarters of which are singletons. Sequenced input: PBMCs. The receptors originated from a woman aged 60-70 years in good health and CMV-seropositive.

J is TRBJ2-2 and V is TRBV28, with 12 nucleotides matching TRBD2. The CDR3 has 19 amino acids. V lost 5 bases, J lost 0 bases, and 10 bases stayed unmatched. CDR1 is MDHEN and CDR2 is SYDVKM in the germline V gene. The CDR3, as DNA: TGTGCCAGCAGTCCCGTCCCCTCTAGCGGGAGGGCGAACACCGGGGAGCTGTTTTTT. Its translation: CASSPVPSSGRANTGELFF.

The CDR3 loop is CASSPPRAGGRYEQYF. The CDR3 DNA reads as TGCGCCAGCAGCCCCCCAAGGGCAGGGGGCAGGTACGAGCAGTACTTC. The rearrangement links TRBV4-1 to TRBJ2-5; 8 bases match TRBD1. The J call may not be correct, given that the DNA end is closer to TRBJ2-7. The CDR3 sequence is 16 residues long. Germline V CDR1 and CDR2: MGHRA, YSYEKL.

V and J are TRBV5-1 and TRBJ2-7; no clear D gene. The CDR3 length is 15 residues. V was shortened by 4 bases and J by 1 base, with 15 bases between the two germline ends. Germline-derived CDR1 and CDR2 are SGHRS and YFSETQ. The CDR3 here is CASSVNRQASYEQYF. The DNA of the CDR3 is TGCGCCAGCAGCGTGAATAGGCAGGCGTCCTACGAGCAGTACTTC.

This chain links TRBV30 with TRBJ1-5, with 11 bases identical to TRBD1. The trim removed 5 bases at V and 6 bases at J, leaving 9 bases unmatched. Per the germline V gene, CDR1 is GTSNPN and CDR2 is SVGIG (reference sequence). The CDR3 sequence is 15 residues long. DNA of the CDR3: TGTGCCTGGGGAACCGGGACAGGGGGTTTTCAGCCCCAGCATTTT. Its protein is CAWGTGTGGFQPQHF.